This T cell receptor beta chain originates from a study of immune heterogeneity within non-small cell lung tumors. Study-level points and caveats: The study found high-frequency T-cell receptor beta clonotypes largely distinct between individual patients. While identical dominant CDR3 beta clonotypes recurred across tumor sites within a patient, high-frequency clones unique to individual sites also appeared.

The CDR3 sequence is 14 residues long. Germline CDR1 and CDR2: SGHTA and FQGTGA. Between the trimmed V and J ends, which lost 4 bases and 1 base, there was a span of 7 bases. A multiplex PCR containing 32 V primers and 13 J primers was used to amplify TCR beta CDR3. TCRdb re-called the multiplex PCR reads through MiXCR, storing one row per CDR3 protein. The data hold about 15,000 distinct CDR3 sequences, with around 28% observed a single time. Bulk tumor genomic DNA, 450 to 600 ng per sample, was the template. Every primary tumor yielded several biopsies, spaced far apart, that were taken during surgery. Before undergoing curative surgery, patients had newly diagnosed non-small cell lung cancer that was untreated. About this clonotype: Its antigen is not known.

This chain connects TRBV7-3 to TRBJ2-2, with D uncertain. Sequencing was done on a sample of lung tumor tissue. The receptor was derived from a man in his forties with non-small cell lung cancer. The CDR3 bases are TGTGCCAGCAGCTCGGAAGGGAACACCGGGGAGCTGTTTTTT. As protein: CASSSEGNTGELFF.